This T cell receptor (beta chain) was observed in a study of OX40 agonist ivuxolimab in advanced cancers. Study at large: Two patients with cutaneous melanoma and one with hepatocellular carcinoma, three in total, showed partial responses.

Assay used: immunoSEQ multiplex PCR; TCRdb lists only in-frame clones, some missing. The repertoire holds roughly 49,000 clones, roughly 90% seen once, with roughly 3.6% in the top ten. V lost 4 bases, J lost 5 bases, and 6 bases stayed unmatched. Per germline, CDR1 SGHNT and CDR2 YYREEE (reference sequence). CDR3 size: 14 residues. The origin of this receptor is an adult with an advanced solid tumor such as melanoma, head and neck, liver or kidney cancer. The chain carries TRBV5-4 and TRBJ1-2; 9 bases line up with TRBD1. Sequenced material: CD4+ or CD8+ T cells sorted from blood, taken in a trial of the OX40 agonist ivuxolimab. CDR3 region: CASSPGDREYGYTF. The CDR3 DNA reads as TGTGCCAGCAGCCCCGGGGACAGGGAATATGGCTACACCTTC. Full variable domain (remainder filled in from reference TRBV5-4 and TRBJ1-2): ETGVTQSPTHLIKTRGQQVTLRCSSQSGHNTVSWYQQALGQGPQFIFQYYREEENGRGNFPPRFSGLQFPNYSSELNVNALELDDSALYLCASSPGDREYGYTFGSGTRLTVV.